This entry concerns a single T cell receptor beta chain. Its specific antigen is unknown. Base qualities are not at hand, and no much larger clone is one base apart. The CDR3 covers 12 residues, taking in both the cysteine and the phenylalanine. Left in the record is the CDR3 DNA by itself, 36 bases read in frame from the first base. The germline V end is reduced by 5 bases and the J end by 6 bases; junction bases left unmatched: 2. From a lookup of the germline V gene, CDR1 and CDR2 are SGHVS and FQNEAQ. TCRbeta CDR3 regions were amplified from genomic DNA by means of the immunoSEQ Assay, a bias-controlled multiplex PCR. The published analysis was carried out like this. The number of nucleated cells in each sample was estimated by amplification of reference gene primers within the assay. Sequence reads were collapsed and filtered to measure the absolute abundance of every unique TCRbeta CDR3 rearrangement. For each sample, productive Simpson clonality was calculated as the square root of Simpson's diversity index over productive rearrangements. Not all clones reach the TCRdb copy of this immuneACCESS table, which keeps in-frame sequences only. Checked studies attribute under half of the gap to unresolved V genes and leave the rest unexplained. The D gene and trimming were derived from the DNA, and the V and J assignments and clone size from that table. The sample table shows 200,000 to 300,000 clones, and roughly nine tenths are seen once. The ten largest clones capture around 1.5% of the sample.

The sample originates from a study of blood T cell repertoires in COVID-19 (dated by TCRdb to 2018 to 2021). As for the study more broadly: Samples from collaborators originated in the United States, Italy and Spain and spanned both the acute and convalescent phases of COVID-19. Deeply sampled blood TCRbeta repertoires from subjects exposed to, actively infected with, or recovered from COVID-19 were included in the dataset. The material from the prospective study consisted of cDNA or gDNA derived from T cells, B-cell-depleted T cells, or PBMCs. Sample metadata almost always included a de-identified subject ID, COVID-19 status, age in years and sex. The samples were drawn from two sources: the first 160 participants of the ongoing ImmuneRACE study, and 1,254 subjects contributed by 6 global collaborators. Where available, HLA class I and class II types were obtained from metadata supplied by the sample provider rather than from assay-based typing. The repertoires were released in a freely available public database intended as a resource for research on the immune response to SARS-CoV-2.

Samples from volunteer blood donors who had recovered from COVID-19 were contributed by a second Seattle source. Collaborating institutions collected whole blood in K2EDTA tubes following their own protocols. For TCRbeta analysis, collaborator samples were shipped as frozen whole blood, as isolated PBMCs, or as DNA extracted from either sample type. Summary of the overall study and its limitations: How much clinical and demographic metadata was included differed by source and by participant, and the metadata was provided uncurated.

In this chain, TRBV7-8 is recombined with TRBJ1-2; 8 junctional bases match TRBD1. The receptor was isolated from a woman in her sixties or seventies who had recovered from COVID-19. The sample comprised peripheral blood. The encoded CDR3 is CASSLTGDGYTF. At the DNA level, the sequence is TGTGCCAGCAGCCTGACAGGGGATGGCTACACCTTC.